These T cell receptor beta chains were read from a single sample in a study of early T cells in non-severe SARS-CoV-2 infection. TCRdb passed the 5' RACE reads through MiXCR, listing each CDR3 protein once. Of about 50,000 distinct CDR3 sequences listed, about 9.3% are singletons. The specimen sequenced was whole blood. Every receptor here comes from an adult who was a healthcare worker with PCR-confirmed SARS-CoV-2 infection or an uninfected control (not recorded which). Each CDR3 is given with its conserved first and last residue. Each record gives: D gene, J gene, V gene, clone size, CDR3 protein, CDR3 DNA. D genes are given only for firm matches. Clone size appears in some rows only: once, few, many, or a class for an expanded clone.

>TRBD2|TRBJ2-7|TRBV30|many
CACLGLAGSREQYF
TGTGCCTGTCTGGGACTAGCGGGGTCTCGGGAGCAGTACTTC
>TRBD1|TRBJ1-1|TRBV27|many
CASSWTGSRVVNTEAFF
TGTGCCAGCAGTTGGACAGGGTCCAGGGTGGTGAACACTGAAGCTTTCTTT
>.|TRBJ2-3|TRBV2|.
CASNEVSGTDTQYF
TGTGCCAGCAATGAGGTATCGGGCACAGATACGCAGTATTTT
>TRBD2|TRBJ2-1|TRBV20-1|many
CSAVAGANYNEQFF
TGCAGTGCTGTAGCGGGGGCGAACTACAATGAGCAGTTCTTC
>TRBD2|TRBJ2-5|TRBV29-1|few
CSAGTSQETQYF
TGCAGCGCTGGGACTAGCCAAGAGACCCAGTACTTC
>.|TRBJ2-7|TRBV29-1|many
CSVHEPEGLSYEQYF
TGCAGCGTTCATGAACCGGAAGGGCTTTCCTACGAGCAGTACTTC
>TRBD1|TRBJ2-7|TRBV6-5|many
CASHRMDRGNYEQYF
TGTGCCAGCCATAGAATGGACAGGGGGAACTACGAGCAGTACTTC
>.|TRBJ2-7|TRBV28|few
CASSSLRTQYF
TGTGCCAGCAGCTCCTTAAGGACGCAGTACTTC
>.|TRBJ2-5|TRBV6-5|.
CASTPGMGYQETQYF
TGTGCCAGCACTCCAGGGATGGGGTACCAAGAGACCCAGTACTTC
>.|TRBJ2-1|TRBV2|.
CASSERSSYNEQFF
TGTGCCAGCAGTGAGCGGAGCTCCTACAATGAGCAGTTCTTC
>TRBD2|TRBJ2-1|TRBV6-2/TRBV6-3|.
CASSSRTSGFGTYNEQFF
TGTGCCAGCAGTTCCCGGACTAGCGGGTTCGGAACCTACAATGAGCAGTTCTTC
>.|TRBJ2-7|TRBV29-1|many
CSVAGRAYEQYF
TGCAGCGTTGCCGGCAGGGCCTACGAGCAGTACTTC
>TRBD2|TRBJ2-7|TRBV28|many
CASSPPGEGQWEQYF
TGTGCCAGCAGTCCCCCCGGGGAGGGCCAATGGGAGCAGTACTTC
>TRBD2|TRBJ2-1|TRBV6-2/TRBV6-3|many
CASSRERDLNNEQFF
TGTGCCAGCAGTCGCGAGCGGGACCTTAACAATGAGCAGTTCTTC
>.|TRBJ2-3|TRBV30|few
CAWSSGEGADTQYF
TGTGCCTGGAGTTCGGGGGAGGGGGCAGATACGCAGTATTTT
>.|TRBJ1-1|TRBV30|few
CAWSVLTANTEAFF
TGTGCCTGGAGTGTACTCACAGCGAACACTGAAGCTTTCTTT
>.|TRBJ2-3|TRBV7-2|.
CASSRGRPENTQYF
TGTGCCAGCAGCCGGGGGAGGCCGGAAAATACGCAGTATTTT
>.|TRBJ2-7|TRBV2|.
CASTRESYEQYF
TGTGCCAGCACGAGGGAATCCTACGAGCAGTACTTC
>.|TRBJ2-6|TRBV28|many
CASIEGAGANVLTF
TGTGCCAGCATTGAGGGGGCTGGGGCCAACGTCCTGACTTTC
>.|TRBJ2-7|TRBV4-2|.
CASSQAGGRSYEQYF
TGTGCCAGCAGCCAAGCTGGGGGCCGGTCCTACGAGCAGTACTTC
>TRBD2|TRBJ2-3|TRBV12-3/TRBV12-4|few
CASSFGGTSTDTQYF
TGTGCCAGCAGTTTCGGGGGGACTAGCACAGATACGCAGTATTTT
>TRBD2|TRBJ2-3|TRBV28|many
CASSQTSGRATDTQYF
TGTGCCAGCAGCCAGACTAGCGGGAGGGCCACAGATACGCAGTATTTT
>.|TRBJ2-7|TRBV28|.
CASGGQEQYF
TGTGCCAGCGGGGGGCAGGAGCAGTACTTC
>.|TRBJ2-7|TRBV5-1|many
CASSLVASGTQKDF
.
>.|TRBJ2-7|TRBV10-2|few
CASSQGQGRALGEQYF
TGCGCCAGCTCCCAGGGCCAGGGTAGGGCTCTTGGCGAGCAGTACTTC
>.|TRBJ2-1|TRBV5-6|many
CASSSRVTFYNEQFF
TGTGCCAGCAGCTCGCGGGTGACCTTCTACAATGAGCAGTTCTTC
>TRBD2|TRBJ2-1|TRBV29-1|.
CSAAGLAGVNEQFF
TGCAGCGCCGCGGGACTAGCGGGAGTCAATGAGCAGTTCTTC
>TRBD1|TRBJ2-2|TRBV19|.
CASSNRQGNTGELFF
TGTGCCAGTAGTAATAGACAGGGGAACACCGGGGAGCTGTTTTTT
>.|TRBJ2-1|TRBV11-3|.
CASSPNVGSYNEQFF
TGTGCCAGCAGCCCAAACGTGGGCTCCTACAATGAGCAGTTCTTC
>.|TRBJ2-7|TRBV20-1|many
CSARVASYEQYF
TGCAGTGCTAGAGTAGCGTCTTACGAGCAGTACTTC
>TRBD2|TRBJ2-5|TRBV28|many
CASSLTSGVQETQYF
TGTGCCAGCAGTTTAACTAGCGGGGTACAAGAGACCCAGTACTTC
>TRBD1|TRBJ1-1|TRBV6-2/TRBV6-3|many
CASSLKPAGGTEAFF
TGTGCCAGCAGCCTAAAACCCGCAGGGGGCACTGAAGCTTTCTTT
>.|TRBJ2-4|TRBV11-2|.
CASSPGLGQGAKNIQYF
TGTGCCAGCAGCCCCGGACTAGGACAGGGAGCCAAAAACATTCAGTACTTC
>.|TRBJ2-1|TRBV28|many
CASSRSGSSYNEQFF
TGTGCCAGCAGCCGATCGGGGAGCTCCTACAATGAGCAGTTCTTC
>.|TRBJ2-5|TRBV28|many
CASSFRGGVLETQYF
TGTGCCAGCAGTTTCCGTGGGGGCGTTTTAGAGACCCAGTACTTC
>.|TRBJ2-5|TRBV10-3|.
CAIRDREKTQYF
TGTGCCATCCGTGACAGAGAAAAGACCCAGTACTTC
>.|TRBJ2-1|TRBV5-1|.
CASSLRLSGTYNEQFF
TGCGCCAGCAGCTTACGACTGTCGGGGACCTACAATGAGCAGTTCTTC
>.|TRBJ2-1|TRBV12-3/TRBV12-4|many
CASNRIAGEQFF
TGTGCCAGCAACCGAATAGCCGGTGAGCAGTTCTTC
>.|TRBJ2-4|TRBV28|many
CASSYLPVLDLAKNIQYF
TGTGCCAGCAGTTATCTGCCGGTTTTGGATCTAGCCAAAAACATTCAGTACTTC
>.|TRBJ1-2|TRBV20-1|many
CSARTAGYGYTF
TGCAGTGCTCGGACAGCCGGTTATGGCTACACCTTC
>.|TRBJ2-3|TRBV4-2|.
CASSLGAELLTDTQYF
TGTGCCAGCAGCCTAGGAGCGGAACTACTCACAGATACGCAGTATTTT
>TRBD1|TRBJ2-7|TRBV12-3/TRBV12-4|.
CASSPLTTGADEQYF
TGTGCCAGCAGTCCGCTAACGACAGGGGCCGACGAGCAGTACTTC
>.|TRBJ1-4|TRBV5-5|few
CASSRSPGPSNEKLFF
TGTGCCAGCAGCCGATCTCCAGGTCCTTCTAATGAAAAACTGTTTTTT
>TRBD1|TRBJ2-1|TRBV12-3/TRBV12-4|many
CASSPPGQGIANEQFF
TGTGCCAGCAGCCCTCCGGGACAGGGGATTGCCAATGAGCAGTTCTTC
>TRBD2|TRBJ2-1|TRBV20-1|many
CSARGTLAGVINEQFF
TGCAGTGCTAGAGGTACACTAGCGGGAGTAATCAATGAGCAGTTCTTC
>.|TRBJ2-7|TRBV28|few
CASTPGDYEQYF
TGTGCCAGCACTCCAGGGGACTACGAGCAGTACTTC
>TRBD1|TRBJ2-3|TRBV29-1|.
CSVEEGDSPNTQYF
TGCAGCGTTGAAGAGGGGGACAGCCCTAATACGCAGTATTTT
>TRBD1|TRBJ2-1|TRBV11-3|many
CASSLGDRGPEGEQFF
TGTGCCAGCAGCTTAGGGGACAGGGGCCCGGAGGGGGAGCAGTTCTTC
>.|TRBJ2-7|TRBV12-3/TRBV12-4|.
CASSSNRDSYEQYF
TGTGCCAGCAGTTCGAACAGGGACTCCTACGAGCAGTACTTC
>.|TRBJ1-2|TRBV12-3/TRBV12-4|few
CASSPTQGSGYTF
TGTGCCAGCAGCCCCACTCAGGGGTCTGGCTACACCTTC
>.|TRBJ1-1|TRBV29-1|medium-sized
CSVGQSDTEAFF
TGCAGCGTTGGACAGTCAGACACTGAAGCTTTCTTT
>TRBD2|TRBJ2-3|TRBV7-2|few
CASSLLAGTLEGQYF
TGTGCCAGCAGCCTACTAGCGGGGACTCTTGAGGGGCAGTATTTT
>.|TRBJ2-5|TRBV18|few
CASSPAQETQYF
TGTGCCAGCTCACCAGCCCAAGAGACCCAGTACTTC
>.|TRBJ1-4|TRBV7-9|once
CASSPDGEKLFF
TGTGCCAGCAGCCCGGACGGTGAAAAACTGTTTTTT
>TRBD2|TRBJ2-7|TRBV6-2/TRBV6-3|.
CASRLAGGPYEQYF
TGTGCCAGCAGACTAGCGGGAGGGCCCTACGAGCAGTACTTC